This T cell receptor (beta chain) was retrieved from a study of blood T cell repertoires in COVID-19. Study context: The United States, Italy and Spain were the sources of the acute and convalescent COVID-19 samples. The cDNA or gDNA used as material had been derived from T cells, B-cell-depleted T cells, or PBMCs.

The V and J ends lost 6 bases and 4 bases respectively, with 17 bases between them. Germline CDR1 MNHNY, CDR2 SVGAGI (reference sequence). This CDR3 comprises 15 residues. The authors' processing: By means of reference gene primer amplification, nucleated cell counts were estimated. Only in-frame clones appear in the TCRdb table, and some are missing; sequencing was by immunoSEQ multiplex PCR. That table is the source of V, J and clone size, and D and trimming were worked out from the DNA. The data show approximately 210,000 clones, roughly 84% seen once. Sequenced sample: peripheral blood. V gene TRBV6-6 combines with J gene TRBJ2-3; no firm D call. The clonotype originates from a man in his forties with active or convalescent COVID-19. The DNA for the CDR3 is TGTGCCAGCAGGCTCGTTCCTACAGTGGCAGATACGCAGTATTTT. As protein: CASRLVPTVADTQYF.